This TCR beta chain was retrieved from a study of OX40 agonist ivuxolimab in advanced cancers. On the study more broadly: Averaging 60 years in age, with a range of 23 to 79, the cohort was about 86% male. Participants could have had prior anti-PD-1, anti-PD-L1 or anti-CTLA-4 therapy, and approximately 37% had some. Whole-study findings and limits: Clonal expansion among partial responders at 0.1-3.0 mg/kg ranked near the lowest.

Only in-frame clones appear in the TCRdb table, and some are missing; sequencing was by immunoSEQ multiplex PCR. The sample holds approximately 46,000 clones, about 80% seen once. Comments on this clone: Antigen specificity is unknown.

The V gene's germline CDR1 is LNHDA and CDR2 SQIVND (reference sequence). The V segment lost 7 bases and the J segment 7 bases; nucleotides outside the gene matches: 15. The length of the CDR3 is 15 residues. The source material was CD4+ or CD8+ T cells sorted from blood, sampled in a trial of the OX40 agonist ivuxolimab. This TCR was recovered from an adult with an advanced solid tumor such as melanoma, head and neck, liver or kidney cancer. The chain has TRBV19 and TRBJ2-7, with 8 bases that match TRBD1. The CDR3 coding sequence is TGTGCCAGTACCCCTAAGTGGACAGGGCGGTGGGAGCAGTACTTC. This gives the protein CASTPKWTGRWEQYF.